The subject of this entry is one TCR beta chain. The sample originates from a study of OX40 agonist ivuxolimab in advanced cancers. The overall study: Cancers in dose escalation were hepatocellular, melanoma, renal cell and head and neck.

CDR1 is SGHRS, CDR2 YFSETQ, per germline. V shed 2 bases, J shed 4 bases, and the junction held 11 bases outside the gene matches. The CDR3 spans 18 residues. It was autoimmune disease history or systemic immunosuppression that excluded patients. The sampling schedule covered blood at baseline, cycle 4 day 1, and cycle 7 day 1. Repertoires were generated with immunoSEQ multiplex PCR, while TCRdb's copy carries only in-frame clones and drops some. The sample records 96,000 or so clones, more than 80% being singletons. The rearrangement uses TRBV5-1 and TRBJ2-1; 11 nucleotides line up with TRBD2. The material was CD4+ or CD8+ T cells sorted from blood, obtained in a trial of the OX40 agonist ivuxolimab. The clonotype comes from an adult with an advanced solid tumor such as melanoma, head and neck, liver or kidney cancer. The CDR3 region has the DNA TGCGCCAGCAGCTTCCCGACCGGAACTAGCGGGGGTTACAATGAGCAGTTCTTC. This gives the protein CASSFPTGTSGGYNEQFF.